The 9 T cell receptor beta chains below all came from one sample that was sequenced in a study of T-cell memory formation after mild COVID-19. A single record per CDR3 protein comes from TCRdb applying MiXCR to the 5' RACE reads. The repertoire holds around 200,000 distinct CDR3 sequences, with 8% to 11% as singletons. Sequenced: PBMCs or a T cell subset sorted from them (not recorded which). These TCRs come from a man aged 18 to 29 who had mild COVID-19 (a few samples of this study predate the infection). Cell type and time point are not known.

There are a few counts of this clonotype. The CDR3 DNA reads TGCAGTGCTAGGACCCGGGGTAGCTTCTATGGCTACACCTTC. Encoded protein: CSARTRGSFYGYTF. The chain uses TRBV20-1 and TRBJ1-2; D call uncertain. CDR1 is DFQATT, CDR2 SNEGSKA, per germline (reference sequence). The CDR3 contains 14 residues. Trimming took off 3 bases at V and 4 bases at J, with 15 bases between the two ends.

The chain links TRBV7-2 to TRBJ2-3, with D possibly being TRBD2 (6 bases). Trimming pared 7 bases from V and 4 bases from J, leaving 21 bases between. In germline, CDR1 is SGHTA, CDR2 FQGNSA. The CDR3 has 16 amino acids. CDR3 sequence (DNA): TGTGCCAGCACCCCAGTGGCGGGGTTAGCTTCAGATACGCAGTATTTT. Translating it yields CASTPVAGLASDTQYF.

This sequence joins TRBV6-6 and TRBJ2-1; the D gene is possibly TRBD1 (5 bases). The germline V gene encodes CDR1 MNHNY and CDR2 SVGAGI (reference sequence). The CDR3 spans 11 residues. V was clipped by 10 bases and J by 12 bases, with 16 bases between them. Written as DNA, the CDR3 is TGTGCCATCCATGACAGCCGGAGGCAGTTCTTC. This sequence encodes CAIHDSRRQFF.

This chain uses TRBV12-3 or TRBV12-4 with TRBJ2-1; D ambiguous. Trimming removed 5 bases from V and 0 bases from J, with 8 bases in between. The CDR3 sequence is 14 residues long. The DNA of the CDR3 is TGTGCCAGCAGTGTCAGGAGCTCCTACAATGAGCAGTTCTTC. Encoded protein: CASSVRSSYNEQFF.

This clonotype was seen at least ten times. The CDR3 spells CASSLQSGGAPDTQYF. CDR3 nucleotides: TGTGCCAGCAGCTTGCAGAGCGGGGGGGCCCCAGATACGCAGTATTTT. J is TRBJ2-3 and V is TRBV5-4; 10 bases match TRBD2. Germline V gene sequence: CDR1 SGHNT, CDR2 YYREEE (reference sequence). After removal of 1 base from V and 4 bases from J, the junction contained 6 bases not matched to a gene. This CDR3 region has 16 residues. Full variable domain (remainder filled in from reference TRBV5-4 and TRBJ2-3): ETGVTQSPTHLIKTRGQQVTLRCSSQSGHNTVSWYQQALGQGPQFIFQYYREEENGRGNFPPRFSGLQFPNYSSELNVNALELDDSALYLCASSLQSGGAPDTQYFGPGTRLTVL.

This clonotype was observed a handful of times. The chain is built from TRBV15 and TRBJ1-5; a possible D gene is TRBD1 (5 bases). CDR3 length equals 13 residues. V was shortened by 2 bases and J by 4 bases, with 6 bases between the two germline ends. CDR1 and CDR2 from the germline V gene are LNHNV and YYDKDF (reference sequence). This CDR3 reads CATSRRGNQPQHF. For the CDR3, the DNA is TGTGCCACCAGCAGAAGGGGAAATCAGCCCCAGCATTTT.

The chain employs TRBV6-6 and TRBJ1-6; the D gene is possibly TRBD1 (5 bases). The CDR3 has 15 residues. Germline CDR1 reads MNHNY; CDR2 reads SVGAGI (reference sequence). V lost 0 bases, J lost 8 bases, and 11 bases lay in between. The CDR3 protein is CASSYSGTGDSPLHF. In nucleotides, the CDR3 is TGTGCCAGCAGTTACTCCGGGACGGGGGATTCACCCCTCCACTTT.

Points on this clonotype: A junction boundary mismatches the germline segment, possibly from a read error. V usage is TRBV4-1 and J usage is TRBJ2-7; 9 bases line up with TRBD2. The CDR3 totals 16 residues. Germline CDR1 is MGHRA and CDR2 is YSYEKL. The DNA of the CDR3 is TGCGCCCGCAGCCCCCGAGAGACTAGCGGAACCTACGAGCAGTACTTC. Protein: CARSPRETSGTYEQYF.

In its sample, this clonotype was seen a few times. This chain joins TRBV7-9 and TRBJ2-3, with D perhaps given as TRBD1 or TRBD2 (5 bases each). Germline V lookup: CDR1 SEHNR, CDR2 FQNEAQ (reference sequence). Trimming removed 2 bases at V and 2 bases at J, with 17 bases between. The CDR3 has 17 residues. As DNA, the CDR3 is TGTGCCAGCAGCTTACGTTCAGGGCTAGCTCCCACAGATACGCAGTATTTT. Residues: CASSLRSGLAPTDTQYF. The complete variable domain, with remaining parts taken from reference TRBV7-9 and TRBJ2-3, reads DTGVSQNPRHKITKRGQNVTFRCDPISEHNRLYWYRQTLGQGPEFLTYFQNEAQLEKSRLLSDRFSAERPKGSFSTLEIQRTEQGDSAMYLCASSLRSGLAPTDTQYFGPGTRLTVL.